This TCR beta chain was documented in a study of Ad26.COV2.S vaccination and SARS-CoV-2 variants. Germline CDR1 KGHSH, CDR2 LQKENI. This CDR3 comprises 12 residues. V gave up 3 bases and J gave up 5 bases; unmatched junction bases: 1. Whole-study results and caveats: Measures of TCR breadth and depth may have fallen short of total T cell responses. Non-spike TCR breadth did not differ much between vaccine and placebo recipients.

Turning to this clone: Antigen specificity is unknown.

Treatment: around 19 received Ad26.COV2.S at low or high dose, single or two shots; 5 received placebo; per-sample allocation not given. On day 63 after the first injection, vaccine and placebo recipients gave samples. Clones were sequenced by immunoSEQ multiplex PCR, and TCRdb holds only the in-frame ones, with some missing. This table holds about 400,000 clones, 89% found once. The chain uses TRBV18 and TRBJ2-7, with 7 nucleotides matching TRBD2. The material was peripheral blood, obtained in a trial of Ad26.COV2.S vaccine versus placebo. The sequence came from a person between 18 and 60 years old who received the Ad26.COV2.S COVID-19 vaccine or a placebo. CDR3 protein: CASSPGTNEQYF. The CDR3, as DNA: TGTGCCAGCTCACCGGGGACTAACGAGCAGTACTTC.